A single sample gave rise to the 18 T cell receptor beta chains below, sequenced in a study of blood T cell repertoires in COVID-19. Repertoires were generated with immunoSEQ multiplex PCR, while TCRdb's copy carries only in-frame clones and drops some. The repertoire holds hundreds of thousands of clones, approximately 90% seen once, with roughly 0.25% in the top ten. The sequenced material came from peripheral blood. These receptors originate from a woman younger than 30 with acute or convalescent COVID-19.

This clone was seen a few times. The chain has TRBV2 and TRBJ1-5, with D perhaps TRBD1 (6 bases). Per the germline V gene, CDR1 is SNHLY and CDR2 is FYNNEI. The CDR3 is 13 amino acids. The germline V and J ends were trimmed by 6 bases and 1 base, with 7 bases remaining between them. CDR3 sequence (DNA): TGTGCCAGCAGGGACAGCAGCAATCAGCCCCAGCATTTT. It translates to CASRDSSNQPQHF.

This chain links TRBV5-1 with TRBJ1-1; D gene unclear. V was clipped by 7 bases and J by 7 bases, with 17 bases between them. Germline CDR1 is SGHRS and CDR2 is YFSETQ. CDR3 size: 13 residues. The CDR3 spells CASRDSGGYEAFF. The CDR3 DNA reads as TGCGCCAGCCGGGATTCGGGCGGGTATGAAGCTTTCTTT.

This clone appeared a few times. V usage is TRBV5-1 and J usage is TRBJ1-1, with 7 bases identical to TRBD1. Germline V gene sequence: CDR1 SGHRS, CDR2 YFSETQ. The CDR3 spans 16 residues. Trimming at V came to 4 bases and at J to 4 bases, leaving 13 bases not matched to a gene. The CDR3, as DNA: TGCGCCAGCAGCGGCACAGGGGCGGGGATCTTCACTGAAGCTTTCTTT. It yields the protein CASSGTGAGIFTEAFF.

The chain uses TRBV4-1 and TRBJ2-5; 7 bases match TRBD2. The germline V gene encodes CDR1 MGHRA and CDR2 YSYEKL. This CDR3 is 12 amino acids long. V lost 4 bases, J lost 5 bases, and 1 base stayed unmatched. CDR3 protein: CASSPGGETQYF. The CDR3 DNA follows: TGCGCCAGCAGCCCCGGGGGGGAGACCCAGTACTTC.

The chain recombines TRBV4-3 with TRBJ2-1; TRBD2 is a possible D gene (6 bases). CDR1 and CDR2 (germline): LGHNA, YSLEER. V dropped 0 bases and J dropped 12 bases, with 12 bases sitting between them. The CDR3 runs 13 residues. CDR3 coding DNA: TGCGCCAGCAGCCAAGATAGGCGGGGAAGGCAGTTCTTC. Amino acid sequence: CASSQDRRGRQFF.

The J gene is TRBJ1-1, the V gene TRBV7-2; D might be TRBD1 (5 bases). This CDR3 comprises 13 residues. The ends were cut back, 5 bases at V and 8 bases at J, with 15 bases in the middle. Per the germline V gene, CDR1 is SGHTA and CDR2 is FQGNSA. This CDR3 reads CASSTLIGAEAFF. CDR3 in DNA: TGTGCCAGCAGCACGCTAATTGGGGCGGAAGCTTTCTTT.

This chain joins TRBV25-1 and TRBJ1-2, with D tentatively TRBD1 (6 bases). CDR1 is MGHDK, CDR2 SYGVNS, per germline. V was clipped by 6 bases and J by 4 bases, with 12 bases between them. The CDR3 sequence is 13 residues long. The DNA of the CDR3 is TGTGCCAGCAGCCGGGACACCTTCTATGGCTACACCTTC. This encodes CASSRDTFYGYTF.

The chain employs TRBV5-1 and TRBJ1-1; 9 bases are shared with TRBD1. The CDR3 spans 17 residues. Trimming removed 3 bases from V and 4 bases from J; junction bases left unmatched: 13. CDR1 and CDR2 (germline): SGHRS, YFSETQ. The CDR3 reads CASSSYTGGASGTEAFF. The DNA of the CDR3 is TGCGCCAGCAGCTCATACACAGGGGGCGCCAGTGGCACTGAAGCTTTCTTT.

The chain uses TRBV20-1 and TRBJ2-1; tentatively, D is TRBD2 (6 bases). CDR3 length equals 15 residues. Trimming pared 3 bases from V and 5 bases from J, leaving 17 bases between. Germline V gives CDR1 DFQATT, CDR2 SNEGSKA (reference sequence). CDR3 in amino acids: CSASSFGGADNEQFF. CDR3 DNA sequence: TGCAGTGCTAGTTCCTTTGGCGGGGCCGACAATGAGCAGTTCTTC.

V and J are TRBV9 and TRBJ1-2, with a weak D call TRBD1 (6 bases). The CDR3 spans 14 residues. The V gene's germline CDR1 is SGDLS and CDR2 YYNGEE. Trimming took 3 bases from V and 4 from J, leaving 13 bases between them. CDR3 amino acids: CASSGTGHFYGYTF. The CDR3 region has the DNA TGTGCCAGCAGCGGGACGGGACACTTCTATGGCTACACCTTC.

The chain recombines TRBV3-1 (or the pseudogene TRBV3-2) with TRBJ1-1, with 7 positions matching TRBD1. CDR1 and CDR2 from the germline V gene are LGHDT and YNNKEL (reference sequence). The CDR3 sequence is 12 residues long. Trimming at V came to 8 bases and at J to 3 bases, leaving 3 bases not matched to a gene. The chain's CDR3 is CASCRGDTEAFF. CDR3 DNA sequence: TGTGCCAGCTGCAGGGGGGACACTGAAGCTTTCTTT.

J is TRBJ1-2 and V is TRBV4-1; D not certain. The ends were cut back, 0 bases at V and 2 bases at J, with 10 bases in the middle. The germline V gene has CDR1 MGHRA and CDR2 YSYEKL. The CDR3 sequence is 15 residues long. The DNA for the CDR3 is TGCGCCAGCAGCCAAGATTGGGAGACGAACTATGGCTACACCTTC. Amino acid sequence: CASSQDWETNYGYTF.

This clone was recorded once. Here the CDR3 reads CATGGEKLFF. Here the CDR3 DNA reads TGTGCCACCGGGGGTGAAAAACTGTTTTTT. This chain joins TRBV2 and TRBJ1-4; a weak D match, TRBD1 (5 bases). CDR1 and CDR2 (germline): SNHLY, FYNNEI. V was clipped by 10 bases and J by 7 bases, with 7 bases between them. This CDR3 comprises 10 residues. The complete variable domain, with remaining parts taken from reference TRBV2 and TRBJ1-4, reads EPEVTQTPSHQVTQMGQEVILRCVPISNHLYFYWYRQILGQKVEFLVSFYNNEISEKSEIFDDQFSVERPDGSNFTLKIRSTKLEDSAMYFCATGGEKLFFGSGTQLSVL.

The CDR3 DNA sequence: TGTGCCAGCAGCTTAGTCGGTGGGCCCCAGCATTTT. It is translated as CASSLVGGPQHF. The rearrangement links TRBV7-6 to TRBJ1-5, with D unresolved. The CDR3 contains 12 residues. Trimming removed 1 base at V and 9 bases at J, with 7 bases between. Germline assignment: CDR1 SGHVS and CDR2 FNYEAQ.

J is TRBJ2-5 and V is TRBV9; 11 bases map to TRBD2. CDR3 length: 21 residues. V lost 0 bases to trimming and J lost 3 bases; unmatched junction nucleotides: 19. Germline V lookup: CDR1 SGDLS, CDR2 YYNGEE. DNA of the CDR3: TGTGCCAGCAGCGTAGACCCCCTTGGCCTATGTGTAGCGGGGGGGAAAGAGACCCAGTACTTC. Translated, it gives CASSVDPLGLCVAGGKETQYF.

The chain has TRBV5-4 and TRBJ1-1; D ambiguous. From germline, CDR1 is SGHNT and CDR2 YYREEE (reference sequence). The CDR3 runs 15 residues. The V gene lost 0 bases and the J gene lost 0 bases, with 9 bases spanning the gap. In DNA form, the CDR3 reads TGTGCCAGCAGCTTGGGGGCAAGCCTGAACACTGAAGCTTTCTTT. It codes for CASSLGASLNTEAFF.

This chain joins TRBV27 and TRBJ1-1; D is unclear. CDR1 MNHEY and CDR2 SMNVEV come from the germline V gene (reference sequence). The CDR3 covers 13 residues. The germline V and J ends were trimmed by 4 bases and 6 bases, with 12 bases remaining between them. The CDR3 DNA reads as TGTGCCAGCAGTTGGAGTGGCGTAGCTGAAGCTTTCTTT. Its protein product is CASSWSGVAEAFF.

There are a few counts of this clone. CDR3 protein: CASSQDPQSNYGYTF. The CDR3 bases are TGCGCCAGCAGCCAAGATCCGCAGTCTAACTATGGCTACACCTTC. The rearrangement uses TRBV4-1 and TRBJ1-2; D gene ambiguous. This CDR3 is built from 15 residues. Per germline, CDR1 MGHRA and CDR2 YSYEKL. V was shortened by 0 bases and J by 0 bases, with 8 bases between the two germline ends.